The text below deals with one T cell receptor beta chain. Original methodology: Reference gene primer amplification yielded estimated nucleated cell counts. Only in-frame clones appear in the TCRdb table, and some are missing; sequencing was by immunoSEQ multiplex PCR. The D gene and trimming were derived from the DNA, and the V and J assignments and clone size from that table. Of a few hundred thousand clones detected, about 85% appear once; the ten largest clones hold 3% to 4%. The sample is drawn from a study of blood T cell repertoires in COVID-19. Study-level information: Acute-phase and convalescent COVID-19 samples originated in the United States, Italy and Spain. Sources were T cells, B-cell-depleted T cells, or PBMCs; the material itself was cDNA or gDNA.

V lost 8 bases and J lost 7; bases outside the gene matches: 17. Germline values: CDR1 LNHDA, CDR2 SQIVND (reference sequence). This CDR3 has 17 residues. The chain is built from TRBV19 and TRBJ1-6, with TRBD1 matching over 7 bases. The sequence came from a woman aged 18-35 years with acute or convalescent COVID-19. Sequenced input: peripheral blood. The CDR3 bases are TGTGCCAGTGGAAGAGTGAGACAGGGTGGGTCAAATTCACCCCTCCACTTT. Translated, it gives CASGRVRQGGSNSPLHF. The full variable domain, completed using reference TRBV19 and TRBJ1-6, is DGGITQSPKYLFRKEGQNVTLSCEQNLNHDAMYWYRQDPGQGLRLIYYSQIVNDFQKGDIAEGYSVSREKKESFPLTVTSAQKNPTAFYLCASGRVRQGGSNSPLHFGNGTRLTVT.